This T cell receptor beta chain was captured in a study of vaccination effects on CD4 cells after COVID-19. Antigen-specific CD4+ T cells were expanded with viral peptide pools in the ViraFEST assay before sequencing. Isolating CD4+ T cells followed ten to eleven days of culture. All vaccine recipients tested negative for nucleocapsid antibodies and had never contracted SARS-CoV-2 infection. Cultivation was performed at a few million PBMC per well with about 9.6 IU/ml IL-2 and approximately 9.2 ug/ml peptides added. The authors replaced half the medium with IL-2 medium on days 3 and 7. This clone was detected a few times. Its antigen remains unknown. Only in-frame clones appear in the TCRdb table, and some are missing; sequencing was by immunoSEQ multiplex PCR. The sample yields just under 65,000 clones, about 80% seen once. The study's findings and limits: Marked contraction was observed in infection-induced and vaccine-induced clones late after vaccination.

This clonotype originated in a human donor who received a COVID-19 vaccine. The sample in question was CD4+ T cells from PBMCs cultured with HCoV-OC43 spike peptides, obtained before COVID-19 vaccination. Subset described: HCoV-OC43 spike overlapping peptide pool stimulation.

The CDR3 reads CASSTTSYGYTF. CDR3 coding DNA: TGTGCCAGCAGCACAACCAGCTATGGCTACACCTTC. This chain joins TRBV7-9 and TRBJ1-2; D not resolved. Trimming left V 5 bases short and J 4 bases short, with 8 bases between. Germline V gene lookup returns CDR1 SEHNR and CDR2 FQNEAQ (reference sequence). There are 12 residues in the CDR3.